Listed below are T cell receptor beta chains from one sample, sequenced in a study of T cells in Graves' hyperthyroidism and ophthalmopathy. Each CDR3 protein is one row after TCRdb ran MiXCR on the multiplex PCR reads. The sample lists about 570,000 distinct CDR3 sequences; about half were seen once. Sequenced sample: peripheral blood or thyroid tissue (not recorded which). The receptor source for this set is an adult woman with Graves' disease, either hyperthyroidism or ophthalmopathy (not recorded which). The CDR3 runs from the conserved cysteine through the conserved F or W. The order of the fields is V gene, CDR3 protein.

TRBV10-2 | CASSESIMRPSYEQYF
TRBV7-8 | CASSLRDRAPHEQYF
TRBV10-2 | CASSEGGGQQYF
TRBV7-2 | CASSPNDSNQPQHF
TRBV7-9 | CASSFGRGQETQYF
TRBV3-1 | CASSQGLAGHEQYF
TRBV3-1 | CASSQAGERTQYF
TRBV15 | CATSRDPEYQETQYF
TRBV10-3 | CAISYSPGGGFHEQYF
TRBV7-9 | CATSRIRGPQGEGYTF
TRBV6-5 | CASSEETGTGANKQYF
TRBV7-2 | CASELGPNEKLFF
TRBV2 | CASTLRTGNLEKLFF
TRBV7-3 | CASSSQGTGSTQYF
TRBV29-1 | CSVDIPNYGYTF
TRBV24-1 | CATSATDGLYEQYF
TRBV3-1 | CASRRTVGPQYF
TRBV20-1 | CSARVRGRNPQETQYF
TRBV7-2 | CASSPRQGKGGYTF
TRBV7-2 | CASSLVVEEQYF
TRBV2 | CASSEGRFSNYGYTF
TRBV2 | CASSPASTSRSTGELFF
TRBV7-3 | CASSLGIAGGLSEQYF
TRBV7-6 | CAISDNAHEQYF
TRBV14 | CASSQVLRGYEGNTIYF
TRBV7-9 | CASSLILQETQYF
TRBV5-1 | CASSLVQGRANVLTF
TRBV29-1 | CSVSPGQGGGELFF
TRBV7-6 | CASSPGTSGSGETQYF
TRBV10-3 | CASRYTTGTGTQYF
TRBV5-1 | CASSWDTSSPLHF
TRBV6-6 | CASSYSRWGVVNTEAFF
TRBV5-1 | CASSSRGQGAYEQYF
TRBV19 | CASDASGTSSYEQYF
TRBV6-1 | CASIKPGTGGLEQYF
TRBV19 | CASSIAGRQPQHF
TRBV29-1 | CSVEGGTGDYGYTF